Following are 23 T cell receptor beta chains from one sample sequenced in a study of blood T cells in healthy people across ages. The authors ran a second PCR of about 7 to 11 cycles using a sample-barcoded 5' primer and a J-beta primer mix. TCRdb analysed the 5' RACE reads with MiXCR anew, one entry per CDR3 protein. The sample lists some 1.8 million distinct CDR3 sequences, more than 35% occurring once. Source material: blood. The receptors originated from a human donor in good health.

This clonotype has more than one count but fewer than ten. The J gene is TRBJ2-6, the V gene TRBV4-2, with D possibly being TRBD2 (7 bases). The CDR3 is made up of 20 amino acids. CDR1 is LGHNA, CDR2 YNFKEQ, per germline. Trimming took 0 bases from V and 0 from J, leaving 18 bases between them. This CDR3 reads CASSQEEWRGPSSGANVLTF. The DNA for the CDR3 is TGTGCCAGCAGCCAAGAGGAGTGGCGGGGGCCCTCCTCTGGGGCCAACGTCCTGACTTTC.

The rearrangement joins TRBV5-1 to TRBJ1-1; the D is unclear. V dropped 3 bases and J dropped 3 bases, with 15 bases sitting between them. The CDR3 contains 15 residues. Germline CDR1 SGHRS, CDR2 YFSETQ. CDR3 coding DNA: TGCGCCAGCAGCTCCTCGCCCCAGAAGGACACTGAAGCTTTCTTT. Protein: CASSSSPQKDTEAFF.

This sequence joins TRBV6-2 or TRBV6-3 and TRBJ1-2; the match to TRBD1 covers 11 bases. V shed 1 base and J 6 bases; nucleotides not matched to a gene: 4. CDR3 size: 15 residues. The germline CDR1 and CDR2 sequences are MNHEY and SVGEGT. Here the CDR3 DNA reads TGTGCCAGCAGTTACTTTGGACAGGGGGCTGATGGCTACACCTTC. Its protein is CASSYFGQGADGYTF.

V is TRBV20-1 and J is TRBJ1-2; perhaps TRBD1 as D (5 bases). In germline, CDR1 is DFQATT, CDR2 SNEGSKA (reference sequence). The CDR3 runs 16 residues. Between the trimmed V and J ends, which lost 6 bases and 5 bases, there was a span of 25 bases. This CDR3 is CSATSRSGAGWYGYTF. The DNA of the CDR3 is TGCAGTGCCACCAGCCGCTCCGGGGCAGGGTGGTATGGCTACACCTTC.

The rearrangement joins TRBV28 to TRBJ2-1, with D tentatively TRBD2 (5 bases). V lost 4 bases and J 7 bases, leaving 14 bases between the germline ends. This CDR3 region has 14 residues. Germline-derived CDR1 and CDR2 are MDHEN and SYDVKM. Written as DNA, the CDR3 is TGTGCCAGCAGTTCCGGGAACTACAATAATGAGCAGTTCTTC. Translation: CASSSGNYNNEQFF.

The gene calls are TRBV7-9 and TRBJ2-1; unclear D gene. This CDR3 is 14 amino acids long. V gave up 2 bases and J gave up 8 bases, with 13 bases separating them. Per germline, CDR1 SEHNR and CDR2 FQNEAQ (reference sequence). CDR3 residues: CASSLNGVWDEQFF. The CDR3, as DNA: TGTGCCAGCAGCTTAAATGGCGTTTGGGATGAGCAGTTCTTC.

This clonotype was seen a few times. The junction shows a germline mismatch at one end, possibly a read error. The chain uses TRBV20-1 and TRBJ2-5; D call uncertain. The germline CDR1 and CDR2 sequences are DFQATT and SNEGSKA (reference sequence). The CDR3 totals 13 residues. The CDR3 here is CSASRPYQETRYF. Here the CDR3 DNA reads TGCAGTGCTTCCCGACCGTACCAAGAGACCCGGTACTTC.

This clonotype was picked up one time. Its ends do not fully match the called genes, so a read error is possible. This rearrangement joins TRBV7-9 to TRBJ1-4; D gene uncertain. This CDR3 region has 15 residues. Germline V gives CDR1 SEHNR, CDR2 FQNEAQ (reference sequence). The CDR3 is CAGSPNTGTNEKLFF. As DNA, the CDR3 is TGTGCCGGCAGCCCAAACACGGGAACTAATGAAAAACTGTTTTTT.

This clonotype was counted only a few times. The V gene is TRBV20-1, the J gene TRBJ2-3, with 9 bases that match TRBD2. CDR3 length: 15 residues. CDR1 and CDR2 from the germline V gene are DFQATT and SNEGSKA (reference sequence). V shed 5 bases and J 6 bases; nucleotides not matched to a gene: 12. The CDR3, as DNA: TGCAGTGCTCGCCCGGTGGCGGGGGGGCCGGATACGCAGTATTTT. This codes for CSARPVAGGPDTQYF.

V is TRBV29-1 and J is TRBJ2-3, with D possibly TRBD1 on 6 matching bases. Trimming took off 2 bases at V and 8 bases at J, with 20 bases between the two ends. This CDR3 region has 15 residues. Germline lookup yields CDR1 SQVTM and CDR2 ANQGSEA. CDR3 sequence reads: CSVEIPDSSSGTQYF. The CDR3 bases are TGCAGCGTTGAAATCCCGGACAGTTCCAGTGGTACGCAGTATTTT.

The rearrangement joins TRBV12-5 to TRBJ1-5; the D gene is possibly TRBD1 (6 bases). CDR3 length equals 19 residues. V was cut by 4 bases and J by 6 bases, with 28 bases left in between. CDR1 and CDR2 from the germline V gene are LGHNT and FRNRAP. The CDR3 DNA follows: TGTGCTAGTGGTTACTTAGCCCGGTGGGGGGCTACTCTGAGTCAGCCCCAGCATTTT. It specifies CASGYLARWGATLSQPQHF. Combining the CDR3 with reference TRBV12-5 and TRBJ1-5 gives the whole variable domain DARVTQTPRHKVTEMGQEVTMRCQPILGHNTVFWYRQTMMQGLELLAYFRNRAPLDDSGMPKDRFSAEMPDATLATLKIQPSEPRDSAVYFCASGYLARWGATLSQPQHFGDGTRLSIL.

In regard to this clonotype: Germline and junction disagree at one end, which may indicate a read error. This chain connects TRBV11-3 to TRBJ2-1; D is unresolved. The CDR3 totals 16 residues. Germline V CDR1 and CDR2: SGHNT, YENEEA. The CDR3 nucleotides read TGCGCCAGCAGCTCGAGTGGGGAACAATCGGCCAATGAGCAGTTCTTC. Protein sequence: CASSSSGEQSANEQFF.

V usage is TRBV11-2 and J usage is TRBJ1-5; D not certain. In germline, CDR1 is SGHAT, CDR2 FQNNGV. V was trimmed by 5 bases and J by 0 bases, leaving 14 bases between them. The CDR3 spans 16 residues. Here the CDR3 reads CASSLTRAVSNQPQHF. The CDR3 bases are TGTGCCAGCAGCCTGACACGGGCAGTTAGCAATCAGCCCCAGCATTTT.

V and J are TRBV7-3 and TRBJ1-1; D might be TRBD1 (5 bases). CDR3 length: 18 amino acids. V dropped 3 bases and J dropped 0 bases, with 20 bases sitting between them. CDR1 and CDR2 from the germline V gene are SGHTA and FQGTGA. The CDR3 sequence is CASSFRPGRPRLNTEAFF. In DNA form, the CDR3 reads TGTGCCAGCAGCTTCCGGCCGGGACGGCCTAGGCTGAACACTGAAGCTTTCTTT.

CDR3 coding DNA: TGTGCCACCAGTGATTTTAGCGGGGGAGACGATGATACGCAGTATTTT. This sequence encodes CATSDFSGGDDDTQYF. This chain links TRBV24-1 with TRBJ2-3; 9 positions agree with TRBD2. CDR1 and CDR2 (germline): KGHDR, SFDVKD. The V segment lost 1 base and the J segment 6 bases; nucleotides outside the gene matches: 7. The CDR3 is 16 amino acids.

The genes are TRBV7-9 and TRBJ2-3; no clear D. The CDR3 has 14 amino acids. Per germline, CDR1 SEHNR and CDR2 FQNEAQ (reference sequence). V lost 11 bases and J lost 3, with 18 bases in between. DNA for the CDR3: TGTGCCTATCACACCCTCCTGAGGACAGATACGCAGTATTTT. Translated: CAYHTLLRTDTQYF.

This clonotype came up a few times. The V call is TRBV11-2, the J call TRBJ2-1; D remains ambiguous. Germline CDR1 SGHAT, CDR2 FQNNGV. The CDR3 spans 14 residues. Trimming pared 5 bases from V and 6 bases from J, leaving 14 bases between. The CDR3 region is CASSPRVAVNEQFF. The CDR3 region has the DNA TGTGCCAGCAGCCCCCGGGTAGCTGTCAATGAGCAGTTCTTC. Based on the CDR3 plus reference TRBV11-2 and TRBJ2-1, the full variable domain is EAGVAQSPRYKIIEKRQSVAFWCNPISGHATLYWYQQILGQGPKLLIQFQNNGVVDDSQLPKDRFSAERLKGVDSTLKIQPAKLEDSAVYLCASSPRVAVNEQFFGPGTRLTVL.

The sample holds one count of this clonotype. The rearrangement uses TRBV4-1 and TRBJ1-1; possibly TRBD1 for D (5 bases). V was shortened by 4 bases and J by 0 bases, with 12 bases between the two germline ends. CDR1 MGHRA and CDR2 YSYEKL come from the germline V gene. The length of the CDR3 is 15 residues. The CDR3, as DNA: TGCGCCAGCAGCCGTGACAGTTTCATGAACACTGAAGCTTTCTTT. Translating it yields CASSRDSFMNTEAFF.

Concerning this clonotype itself: A much larger clone is a single base away; this may be a read error. The rearrangement uses TRBV20-1 and TRBJ1-2; D unresolved. The CDR3 runs 14 residues. V lost 1 base and J 8 bases, leaving 17 bases between the germline ends. Germline assignment: CDR1 DFQATT and CDR2 SNEGSKA (reference sequence). In nucleotides, the CDR3 is TGCAGTGCTAGAGGCCTATCCGCCTCCGTCGGCTACACCTTC. It codes for CSARGLSASVGYTF.

This clonotype turned up a few times. The chain combines TRBV20-1 with TRBJ1-2; D remains unclear. Per germline, CDR1 DFQATT and CDR2 SNEGSKA (reference sequence). The CDR3 runs 12 residues. Trimming left V 2 bases short and J 8 bases short, with 12 bases between. The CDR3 DNA sequence: TGCAGTGCTAGACCTCCGACTCCCGGCTACACCTTC. This gives the protein CSARPPTPGYTF.

The V and J genes are TRBV7-9 and TRBJ2-5; D gene ambiguous. Germline V lookup: CDR1 SEHNR, CDR2 FQNEAQ (reference sequence). V lost 2 bases and J lost 5, with 6 bases in between. CDR3 size: 12 residues. This chain's CDR3 is CASSLNDETQYF. The DNA of the CDR3 is TGTGCCAGCAGCTTAAACGACGAGACCCAGTACTTC.

This clonotype came up a few times. The J gene is TRBJ2-1, the V gene TRBV20-1; the match to TRBD1 covers 10 bases. After removal of 6 bases from V and 0 bases from J, the junction contained 8 bases not matched to a gene. Germline lookup yields CDR1 DFQATT and CDR2 SNEGSKA (reference sequence). This CDR3 contains 16 residues. Here the CDR3 reads CSAGTGDSSSYNEQFF. DNA of the CDR3: TGCAGTGCGGGGACAGGGGACTCGAGCTCCTACAATGAGCAGTTCTTC.

This clonotype occurred a few times. This chain joins TRBV29-1 and TRBJ2-5; 8 bases are a match to TRBD1. The CDR3 has 13 residues. The germline CDR1 and CDR2 sequences are SQVTM and ANQGSEA. V was clipped by 8 bases and J by 11 bases; unmatched bases: 16. Written as DNA, the CDR3 is TGCAGCCCCCGGGCACAGGGGGTCGGTGAGCAGTACTTC. Encoded protein: CSPRAQGVGEQYF.